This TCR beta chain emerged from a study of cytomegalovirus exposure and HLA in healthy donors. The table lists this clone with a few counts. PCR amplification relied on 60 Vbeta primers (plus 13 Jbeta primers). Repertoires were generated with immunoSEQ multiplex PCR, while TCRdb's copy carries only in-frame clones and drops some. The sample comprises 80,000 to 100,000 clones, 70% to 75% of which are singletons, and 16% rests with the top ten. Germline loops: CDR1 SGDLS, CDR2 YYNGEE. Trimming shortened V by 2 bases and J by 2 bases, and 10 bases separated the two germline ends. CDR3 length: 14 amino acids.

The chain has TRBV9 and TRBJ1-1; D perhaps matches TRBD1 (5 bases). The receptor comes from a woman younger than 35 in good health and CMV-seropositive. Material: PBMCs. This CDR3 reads CASSVGGVNTEAFF. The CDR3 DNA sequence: TGTGCCAGCAGCGTGGGGGGGGTAAACACTGAAGCTTTCTTT. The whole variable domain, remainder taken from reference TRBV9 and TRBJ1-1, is DSGVTQTPKHLITATGQRVTLRCSPRSGDLSVYWYQQSLDQGLQFLIQYYNGEERAKGNILERFSAQQFPDLHSELNLSSLELGDSALYFCASSVGGVNTEAFFGQGTRLTVV.